These 21 T cell receptor beta chains came from one sample sequenced in a study of T cells in Graves' hyperthyroidism and ophthalmopathy. Regions amplified from RNA transcripts were the TCR beta CDR3 regions. The TCR CDR3 first-round RT-PCR relied on the HTBI primer set. TCRdb recomputed calls from the multiplex PCR reads with MiXCR, one row per CDR3 protein. The data contain about 680,000 distinct CDR3 sequences, roughly 32% of them singletons. The sample comprised blood. These receptors were taken from a woman aged 40 to 50 with Graves' hyperthyroidism.

The rearrangement joins TRBV2 to TRBJ1-5, with 8 bases matching TRBD1. Trimming at V came to 5 bases and at J to 9 bases, leaving 15 bases not matched to a gene. CDR3 length equals 16 residues. Germline assignment: CDR1 SNHLY and CDR2 FYNNEI. CDR3 sequence: CASSLYAGGGYRPQHF. In nucleotides, the CDR3 is TGTGCCAGCAGTTTATACGCAGGGGGCGGTTATCGGCCCCAGCATTTT.

CDR3 DNA sequence: TGTGCCAGCAGCACCCACGTCGCGGACAGGGCCACTTCACCCCTCCACTTT. This sequence encodes CASSTHVADRATSPLHF. The chain joins TRBV9 to TRBJ1-6; 8 bases match TRBD1. This CDR3 region has 17 residues. The V and J ends lost 4 bases and 9 bases, in that order; junction bases with no gene match: 15. From germline, CDR1 is SGDLS and CDR2 YYNGEE.

This clonotype was detected ten times or more. The chain employs TRBV7-2 and TRBJ2-7; 8 positions match TRBD1. Germline V gives CDR1 SGHTA, CDR2 FQGNSA. The CDR3 has 14 amino acids. The V and J ends lost 5 bases and 4 bases, in that order; junction bases with no gene match: 7. CDR3 bases: TGTGCCAGCAGCACCGTAACAGGGGGGTACGAGCAGTACTTC. Its protein product is CASSTVTGGYEQYF.

The rearrangement joins TRBV30 to TRBJ1-1; D may be TRBD1 (6 bases). The CDR3 extends over 14 amino acids. V shed 4 bases and J shed 4 bases, with 16 bases lying between them. Germline-derived CDR1 and CDR2 are GTSNPN and SVGIG (reference sequence). CDR3: CAWTPGGPGTEAFF. CDR3 in DNA: TGTGCCTGGACGCCCGGGGGGCCGGGCACTGAAGCTTTCTTT.

This clonotype was counted many times. V and J are TRBV2 and TRBJ2-6; D is uncertain. Trimming removed 3 bases at V and 1 base at J, with 10 bases between. CDR1 SNHLY and CDR2 FYNNEI come from the germline V gene. The CDR3 totals 16 residues. The CDR3 reads CASSDDWDSGANVLTF. As DNA, the CDR3 is TGTGCCAGCAGTGATGATTGGGATTCTGGGGCCAACGTCCTGACTTTC.

This clonotype has a count of ten or more. V gene TRBV24-1 combines with J gene TRBJ1-5, with D possibly being TRBD1 (6 bases). The germline V gene encodes CDR1 KGHDR and CDR2 SFDVKD. Between the trimmed V and J ends, which lost 4 bases and 4 bases, there was a span of 10 bases. The CDR3 loop spans 14 amino acids. The CDR3 DNA sequence: TGTGCCACCAGTGACCGGGGGCCGAATCAGCCCCAGCATTTT. This gives the protein CATSDRGPNQPQHF.

This clonotype showed up just a few times. The genes are TRBV27 and TRBJ1-4, with 7 bases lining up with TRBD1. V lost 6 bases, J lost 8 bases, and 9 bases stayed unmatched. The CDR3 runs 14 residues. Looked up from germline, CDR1 is MNHEY and CDR2 is SMNVEV (reference sequence). The CDR3 loop reads CASRRLQGWEKLFF. DNA of the CDR3: TGTGCCAGCAGGAGGTTACAGGGGTGGGAAAAACTGTTTTTT. Complete variable domain (other parts from reference TRBV27 and TRBJ1-4): EAQVTQNPRYLITVTGKKLTVTCSQNMNHEYMSWYRQDPGLGLRQIYYSMNVEVTDKGDVPEGYKVSRKEKRNFPLILESPSPNQTSLYFCASRRLQGWEKLFFGSGTQLSVL.

This clonotype was seen a handful of times. A read error is likely, as this CDR3 ends without the conserved phenylalanine or tryptophan. The chain combines TRBV9 with TRBJ2-5; 12 nucleotides align to TRBD2. V shed 3 bases, J shed 5 bases, and the junction held 8 bases outside the gene matches. The CDR3 has 16 residues. Germline CDR1 is SGDLS and CDR2 is YYNGEE. CDR3 sequence (DNA): TGTGCCAGCAGCGCCACTAGCGGGAGGAATTGGGAGACCCAGTACCTC. Translating it yields CASSATSGRNWETQYL.

With regard to this clonotype: A much bigger clone sits one base away, suggesting this may be a read error. The chain has TRBV20-1 and TRBJ1-5; D is undetermined. This CDR3 is 13 amino acids long. Looked up from germline, CDR1 is DFQATT and CDR2 is SNEGSKA (reference sequence). The CDR3 loop reads CGARAEYNQPQHF. The CDR3 coding sequence is TGCGGTGCTAGAGCAGAATACAATCAGCCCCAGCATTTT.

On this clonotype: One end of the junction does not line up with germline, which may come from a read error. This sequence joins TRBV5-1 and TRBJ2-2, with 9 bases aligning to TRBD2. The CDR3 spans 17 residues. Germline CDR1 and CDR2: SGHRS and YFSETQ. The CDR3 DNA sequence: TGTGCCTGTAGGCCGGGCAGCGGGAGGACGAACACCGGGGAGCTGTTTTTT. Its protein is CACRPGSGRTNTGELFF.

The table lists this clonotype with a few counts. CDR3: CASSQDRGQGEYF. The CDR3 bases are TGCGCCAGCAGCCAAGACAGGGGACAGGGGGAATACTTC. V gene TRBV4-1 combines with J gene TRBJ2-7, with 11 bases aligning to TRBD1. CDR1 and CDR2 (germline): MGHRA, YSYEKL. This CDR3 comprises 13 residues. V gave up 0 bases and J gave up 13 bases; unmatched junction bases: 5.

The chain has TRBV4-2 and TRBJ2-7; maybe TRBD1 (6 bases). The CDR3 is 15 residues long. The germline V gene has CDR1 LGHNA and CDR2 YNFKEQ. V lost 2 bases and J 0 bases, leaving 11 bases between the germline ends. CDR3 sequence (DNA): TGTGCCAGCAGCCAACAGGGGACCGTCTCCTACGAGCAGTACTTC. Protein: CASSQQGTVSYEQYF.

This rearrangement joins TRBV6-6 to TRBJ1-5; weak D call: TRBD1 (5 bases). The V and J ends lost 4 bases and 3 bases respectively, with 19 bases between them. Germline CDR1 MNHNY, CDR2 SVGAGI (reference sequence). The CDR3 spans 17 residues. The CDR3 sequence: CASSSAGGGRINQPQHF. CDR3 coding DNA: TGTGCCAGCAGTTCCGCGGGGGGGGGGAGGATCAATCAGCCCCAGCATTTT.

V usage is TRBV5-5 and J usage is TRBJ2-7; D perhaps matches TRBD2 (6 bases). Trimming took off 2 bases at V and 0 bases at J, with 12 bases between the two ends. Germline values: CDR1 SGHKS, CDR2 YYEKEE (reference sequence). This CDR3 contains 15 residues. CDR3 in amino acids: CASSLLGTYSYEQYF. CDR3 nucleotide sequence: TGTGCCAGCAGCTTACTCGGGACTTACTCCTACGAGCAGTACTTC.

This chain joins TRBV7-9 and TRBJ1-1; TRBD1 matches 11 bases. Trimming removed 1 base from V and 4 bases from J; junction bases left unmatched: 5. CDR1 is SEHNR, CDR2 FQNEAQ, per germline (reference sequence). The CDR3 has 16 amino acids. CDR3: CASSLGTGGALTEAFF. Here the CDR3 DNA reads TGTGCCAGCAGCTTAGGGACAGGGGGCGCCCTCACTGAAGCTTTCTTT.

This clonotype was recorded only once. Possible read error: a much larger clone is one base away. The chain combines TRBV2 with TRBJ1-3, with TRBD1 matching 9 bases. V shed 4 bases, J shed 0 bases, and the junction held 1 base outside the gene matches. CDR1 and CDR2 from the germline V gene are SNHLY and FYNNEI. This CDR3 comprises 15 residues. The CDR3 reads CASSGQGVSGNTIYF. CDR3 DNA: TGTGCCAGCAGTGGACAGGGGGTCTCTGGAAACACCATATATTTT. Full variable domain (remainder filled in from reference TRBV2 and TRBJ1-3): EPEVTQTPSHQVTQMGQEVILRCVPISNHLYFYWYRQILGQKVEFLVSFYNNEISEKSEIFDDQFSVERPDGSNFTLKIRSTKLEDSAMYFCASSGQGVSGNTIYFGEGSWLTVV.

The rearrangement joins TRBV20-1 to TRBJ2-5, with TRBD2 matching over 8 bases. CDR3 size: 16 residues. V was clipped by 2 bases and J by 4 bases; unmatched bases: 12. CDR1 is DFQATT, CDR2 SNEGSKA, per germline (reference sequence). The CDR3 loop is CSARLDREGYGETQYF. The CDR3 nucleotides are TGCAGTGCTAGATTAGACCGGGAGGGGTATGGAGAGACCCAGTACTTC.

Points on this clonotype: An end of the junction does not agree with germline; a read error may underlie this. V gene TRBV10-1 combines with J gene TRBJ2-5; 14 bases fit TRBD2. The length of the CDR3 is 14 residues. Germline loops: CDR1 WNHNN, CDR2 SYGVQD (reference sequence). The CDR3 region is CASSPGLAGEIQYF. DNA for the CDR3: TGCGCCAGCAGTCCGGGACTAGCGGGAGAGATCCAGTACTTC.

The sample holds many counts of this clonotype. V gene TRBV7-2 combines with J gene TRBJ2-5; D is undetermined. The ends were cut back, 6 bases at V and 1 base at J, with 3 bases in the middle. Germline V gene lookup returns CDR1 SGHTA and CDR2 FQGNSA. CDR3 size: 11 residues. The CDR3 DNA reads as TGTGCCAGCAGGCGCCAAGAGACCCAGTACTTC. It yields the protein CASRRQETQYF.

This clonotype occurred once. This may be a read error, as it is one base from a much larger clone. V is TRBV10-2 and J is TRBJ1-1; 8 nucleotides line up with TRBD1. J was trimmed by 3 bases and V by 0 bases; bases with no gene match: 12. The CDR3 has 18 amino acids. Germline-derived CDR1 and CDR2 are WSHSY and SAAADI. DNA of the CDR3: TGCGCCAGCAGTGAGTCTTGCGACAGGGGCGGTGTGGACACTGAAGCTTTCTTT. It yields the protein CASSESCDRGGVDTEAFF.

This chain links TRBV20-1 with TRBJ2-5, with TRBD2 matching 11 bases. The CDR3 is 13 residues long. Germline values: CDR1 DFQATT, CDR2 SNEGSKA (reference sequence). The V and J ends lost 5 bases and 3 bases, in that order; junction bases with no gene match: 2. CDR3 region: CSALAGGEETQYF. CDR3 coding DNA: TGCAGTGCTCTAGCGGGAGGTGAAGAGACCCAGTACTTC.